A selection of T cell receptor beta chains follows, all from one sample in a study of cytomegalovirus exposure and HLA in healthy donors. Profiling relied on immunoSEQ multiplex PCR, and the TCRdb table lists in-frame clones only, not all of them. Reported are roughly 34,000 clones; the ten largest clones contain roughly 3.2%. Sample: PBMCs. These receptors were obtained from a man in his forties in good health and CMV-seronegative. Each CDR3 is given with its conserved first and last residue. D genes are given only for firm matches. Clone size appears in some rows only: once, few, many, or a class for an expanded clone.

TRBD2,TRBV7-3,.,TRBJ2-3,CASSLVPGGSDTQYF,TGTGCCAGCAGCTTAGTCCCGGGAGGGTCAGATACGCAGTATTTT
.,TRBV18,.,TRBJ2-3,CASSPPSRDTQYF,TGTGCCAGCTCACCACCGTCGAGGGATACGCAGTATTTT
.,TRBV18,.,TRBJ1-4,CASSLSSGATNEKLFF,TGTGCCAGCTCACTTTCCTCAGGGGCAACTAATGAAAAACTGTTTTTT
TRBD2,TRBV5-1,.,TRBJ2-3,CASSLAGGGTDTQYF,TGCGCCAGCAGCTTGGCGGGGGGAGGTACAGATACGCAGTATTTT
.,TRBV2,.,TRBJ1-1,CASRVTASKAFF,TGTGCCAGCAGGGTGACAGCTTCCAAAGCTTTCTTT
.,TRBV6-1,.,TRBJ1-1,CASSEWQGLNTEAFF,TGTGCCAGCAGTGAATGGCAGGGGTTGAACACTGAAGCTTTCTTT
.,TRBV15,.,TRBJ2-1,CATKPGGTYNEQFF,TGTGCCACAAAGCCCGGCGGGACCTACAATGAGCAGTTCTTC
.,TRBV30,.,TRBJ2-7,CAWSQRNRVRIGEEQYF,TGTGCCTGGAGTCAACGTAACAGGGTTCGGATTGGAGAAGAGCAGTACTTC
.,TRBV10-3,.,TRBJ2-2,CAAGTPNTGELFF,TGTGCCGCCGGGACTCCGAACACCGGGGAGCTGTTTTTT
.,TRBV18,.,TRBJ1-5,CASSISIGDQPQHF,TGTGCCAGCTCAATCTCGATCGGGGATCAGCCCCAGCATTTT
.,TRBV5-1,.,TRBJ2-1,CASSLNGEANDNEQFF,TGCGCCAGCAGCTTGAACGGGGAGGCCAACGACAATGAGCAGTTCTTC
.,TRBV30,.,TRBJ2-7,CAWSVGHEQYF,TGTGCCTGGAGTGTTGGTCACGAGCAGTACTTC
.,TRBV30,.,TRBJ1-1,CAWRELRESTEAFF,TGTGCCTGGAGGGAGCTAAGGGAGAGCACTGAAGCTTTCTTT
TRBD2,TRBV18,.,TRBJ2-1,CASSPGAGGPSSYNEQFF,TGTGCCAGCTCACCAGGAGCGGGAGGCCCTAGCTCCTACAATGAGCAGTTCTTC
.,TRBV5-4,.,TRBJ2-5,CASSLGLVQETQYF,TGTGCCAGCAGCTTGGGACTCGTACAAGAGACCCAGTACTTC
.,TRBV5-1,.,TRBJ2-5,CASSLVGTGETQYF,TGCGCCAGCAGCTTGGTTGGGACTGGGGAGACCCAGTACTTC
TRBD2,TRBV5-1,.,TRBJ2-7,CASSLTPAGSTYEQYF,TGCGCCAGCAGCTTAACACCAGCGGGGTCGACCTACGAGCAGTACTTC
TRBD1,TRBV6-6,.,TRBJ2-7,CASSSTGSYEQYF,TGTGCCAGCAGTTCGACAGGGTCCTACGAGCAGTACTTC
.,TRBV2,.,TRBJ1-1,CASRPGHSNTEAFF,TGTGCCAGCAGACCCGGCCACAGTAACACTGAAGCTTTCTTT
TRBD1,TRBV7-2,.,TRBJ2-7,CASSSSRDREYEQYF,TGTGCCAGCAGCTCGAGCCGGGACAGGGAATACGAGCAGTACTTC
TRBD2,TRBV16,.,TRBJ2-7,CASSQGEGWTYEQYF,TGTGCCAGCAGCCAAGGGGAGGGTTGGACCTACGAGCAGTACTTC
TRBD2,TRBV30,.,TRBJ2-4,CAWSKAGGAKNIQYF,TGTGCCTGGAGTAAAGCGGGAGGAGCCAAAAACATTCAGTACTTC
.,TRBV20-1,.,TRBJ2-1,CSADNEQFF,TGCAGTGCCGACAATGAGCAGTTCTTC
.,TRBV4-2,.,TRBJ2-1,CASSQASGWMGEQFF,TGTGCCAGCAGCCAGGCCAGCGGGTGGATGGGTGAGCAGTTCTTC
.,TRBV5-6,.,TRBJ1-1,CASSSGWYTEAFF,TGTGCCAGCAGCTCAGGGTGGTACACTGAAGCTTTCTTT
.,TRBV7-8,.,TRBJ2-7,CASSLSDEQYF,TGTGCCAGCAGCTTATCCGACGAGCAGTACTTC
TRBD2,TRBV5-1,.,TRBJ2-1,CASSAGGYNEQFF,TGCGCCAGCAGCGCGGGGGGCTACAATGAGCAGTTCTTC
.,TRBV7-9,.,TRBJ2-1,CASSLARRDEQFF,TGTGCCAGCAGCTTAGCGAGGAGAGATGAGCAGTTCTTC
.,TRBV11-3,.,TRBJ2-7,CASSLGAEAYEQYF,TGTGCCAGCAGCTTAGGGGCTGAAGCCTACGAGCAGTACTTC
TRBD2,TRBV7-3,.,TRBJ2-1,CASSSSSGTSGSYNEQFF,TGTGCCAGCAGCTCCTCCAGCGGGACTAGCGGGTCCTACAATGAGCAGTTCTTC
TRBD2,TRBV6-1,medium-sized,TRBJ2-5,CASSELAGGPETQYF,TGTGCCAGCAGTGAACTAGCGGGAGGGCCAGAGACCCAGTACTTC
.,TRBV6-5,.,TRBJ2-7,CASSPATGEAYEQYF,TGTGCCAGCTCCCCGGCTACAGGGGAGGCCTACGAGCAGTACTTC
TRBD1,TRBV6-1,.,TRBJ2-3,CASSDPGQGAKNTQYF,TGTGCCAGCAGTGACCCCGGACAGGGGGCGAAAAATACGCAGTATTTT
.,TRBV5-6,.,TRBJ2-1,CASSLGQEGDNEQFF,TGTGCCAGCAGCTTGGGACAAGAAGGGGACAATGAGCAGTTCTTC
TRBD1,TRBV15,.,TRBJ1-5,CATSMQGAQPQHF,TGTGCCACCAGCATGCAGGGGGCCCAGCCCCAGCATTTT
.,TRBV30,.,TRBJ2-1,CAWRAPTGDGEQFF,TGTGCCTGGAGGGCCCCGACGGGGGACGGGGAGCAGTTCTTC
.,TRBV5-4,.,TRBJ2-7,CASSLKGWGSGYEQYF,TGTGCCAGCAGCTTGAAGGGTTGGGGGAGCGGGTACGAGCAGTACTTC
TRBD1,TRBV6-6,.,TRBJ2-4,CATNLGQGVKNIQYF,TGTGCCACGAATCTGGGACAGGGGGTGAAAAACATTCAGTACTTC
TRBD1,TRBV28,.,TRBJ2-5,CASSSHGQGQETQYF,TGTGCCAGCAGCTCCCATGGACAGGGTCAAGAGACCCAGTACTTC
.,TRBV28,.,TRBJ1-5,CASSFPRVSHSNQPQHF,TGTGCCAGCAGTTTCCCCCGGGTCAGTCATAGCAATCAGCCCCAGCATTTT
.,TRBV28,.,TRBJ2-1,CASSFGLGNNEQFF,TGTGCCAGCAGTTTCGGACTTGGGAACAATGAGCAGTTCTTC
.,TRBV27,.,TRBJ1-5,CASSSQGRGNQPQHF,TGTGCCAGCAGTTCCCAGGGGCGAGGCAATCAGCCCCAGCATTTT